These 12 T cell receptor beta chains originate from one sample sequenced in a study of shared clonotypes between healthy human individuals. Only in-frame clones appear in the TCRdb table, and some are missing; sequencing was by immunoSEQ multiplex PCR. The table has about 800,000 clones, 96% seen once. In the naive CD8 group, cells lacked CD45RO and were positively selected for CCR7, so terminally differentiated effector memory CD45RA+ cells were left out. The sequenced sample was naive CD8+ T cells sorted from blood. These receptors were taken from a young man in good health.

The chain couples TRBV19 to TRBJ2-1, with D unclear. V lost 7 bases and J 5 bases, leaving 6 bases between the germline ends. The CDR3 contains 11 residues. CDR1 LNHDA and CDR2 SQIVND come from the germline V gene (reference sequence). CDR3 protein: CASNLHNEQFF. The CDR3 DNA is TGTGCCAGTAATCTTCACAATGAGCAGTTCTTC.

This chain links TRBV28 with TRBJ2-1; the match to TRBD1 covers 7 bases. V gave up 6 bases and J gave up 8 bases; unmatched junction bases: 13. CDR1 is MDHEN and CDR2 is SYDVKM in the germline V gene. The CDR3 is 15 amino acids. The CDR3 sequence: CASSPGTARGDEQFF. CDR3 in DNA: TGTGCCAGCAGCCCCGGGACAGCCCGCGGAGATGAGCAGTTCTTC. Full variable domain (remainder filled in from reference TRBV28 and TRBJ2-1): DVKVTQSSRYLVKRTGEKVFLECVQDMDHENMFWYRQDPGLGLRLIYFSYDVKMKEKGDIPEGYSVSREKKERFSLILESASTNQTSMYLCASSPGTARGDEQFFGPGTRLTVL.

The V call is TRBV6-1, the J call TRBJ2-7, with D tentatively TRBD2 (6 bases). Germline CDR1 and CDR2: MNHNS and SASEGT. V lost 2 bases and J lost 5, with 16 bases in between. CDR3 size: 15 residues. CDR3 in amino acids: CASSESLASEDEQYF. In DNA, the CDR3 is TGTGCCAGCAGTGAATCCCTAGCGTCGGAGGACGAGCAGTACTTC.

This clone has only one observation. This chain connects TRBV28 to TRBJ2-7, with D maybe TRBD1 (5 bases). Germline V CDR1 and CDR2: MDHEN, SYDVKM. CDR3 length: 15 amino acids. The V gene lost 3 bases and the J gene lost 2 bases, with 14 bases spanning the gap. The CDR3 DNA reads as TGTGCCAGCAGTTTGGTAGGGGAAGGGCCCTACGAGCAGTACTTC. This codes for CASSLVGEGPYEQYF.

CDR3 sequence reads: CASSYLVSSTDTQYF. For the CDR3, the DNA is TGTGCCAGCAGTTATTTGGTTTCTAGCACAGATACGCAGTATTTT. The chain links TRBV6-5 to TRBJ2-3; no reliable D call. Germline CDR1 reads MNHEY; CDR2 reads SVGAGI. The V and J ends lost 3 bases and 0 bases respectively, with 10 bases between them. The CDR3 contains 15 residues.

The chain couples TRBV15 to TRBJ2-1, with 9 bases identical to TRBD2. Losses at the gene ends were 0 bases for V and 9 bases for J; bases not matched to a gene: 12. From germline, CDR1 is LNHNV and CDR2 YYDKDF (reference sequence). CDR3 length equals 17 residues. CDR3 protein: CATSRETLAGLSSEQFF. Written as DNA, the CDR3 is TGTGCCACCAGCAGAGAAACGCTAGCGGGATTATCTAGTGAGCAGTTCTTC.

The chain recombines TRBV27 with TRBJ2-2; 7 bases line up with TRBD2. The trim removed 5 bases at V and 5 bases at J, leaving 5 bases unmatched. The CDR3 has 14 amino acids. Germline CDR1 and CDR2: MNHEY and SMNVEV (reference sequence). CDR3 sequence (DNA): TGTGCCAGCAGTCGTAGCGGGTCGACCGGGGAGCTGTTTTTT. Amino acid sequence: CASSRSGSTGELFF.

CDR3 nucleotide sequence: TGCAGCGTTGAGGAAAGCGATTCCTCCTACGAGCAGTACTTC. Amino acids: CSVEESDSSYEQYF. The V and J genes are TRBV29-1 and TRBJ2-7; D unclear. The CDR3 consists of 14 residues. CDR1 and CDR2 from the germline V gene are SQVTM and ANQGSEA. V lost 3 bases and J lost 0, with 12 bases in between.

V gene TRBV29-1 combines with J gene TRBJ2-3, with a possible D match to TRBD2 (6 bases). Germline V lookup: CDR1 SQVTM, CDR2 ANQGSEA. The CDR3 is made up of 15 amino acids. Trimming removed 6 bases from V and 1 base from J, with 17 bases in between. The CDR3 region has the DNA TGCAGCGTCCTAATTTCCGGGACTGGCACAGATACGCAGTATTTT. This gives the protein CSVLISGTGTDTQYF.

The J gene is TRBJ2-1, the V gene TRBV7-6, with TRBD2 as a possible D gene (6 bases). V was clipped by 3 bases and J by 1 base, with 10 bases between them. The length of the CDR3 is 15 residues. CDR1 and CDR2 (germline): SGHVS, FNYEAQ. The chain's CDR3 is CASSFTSPSYNEQFF. CDR3 coding DNA: TGTGCCAGCAGCTTTACTAGCCCTTCCTACAATGAGCAGTTCTTC.

In the case of this clone: Different DNA sequences within this sample yield the same CDR3. The rearrangement uses TRBV6-5 and TRBJ2-7, with D maybe TRBD1 (5 bases). The CDR3 length is 13 residues. Between the trimmed V and J ends, which lost 6 bases and 0 bases, there was a span of 9 bases. Germline CDR1 reads MNHEY; CDR2 reads SVGAGI. CDR3 in DNA: TGTGCCAGCAGCCCCACAGGCTCCTACGAGCAGTACTTC. Translating it yields CASSPTGSYEQYF.

The chain employs TRBV27 and TRBJ2-5, with TRBD2 matching over 7 bases. The V gene's germline CDR1 is MNHEY and CDR2 SMNVEV (reference sequence). V shed 0 bases and J 4 bases; nucleotides not matched to a gene: 5. The CDR3 length is 15 residues. The CDR3 here is CASSLSGGSGETQYF. The CDR3 coding sequence is TGTGCCAGCAGTTTATCGGGGGGGTCGGGAGAGACCCAGTACTTC.